This TCR beta chain was sequenced in a study of brain metastases from non-small cell lung cancer. The CDR3 totals 14 residues. The germline CDR1 and CDR2 sequences are SNHLY and FYNNEI. Note on this clone: One end of the junction does not line up with germline, which may come from a read error.

Data came from immunoSEQ multiplex PCR; TCRdb stores just in-frame clones and leaves some out. Here the sample spans roughly 1,200 clones, 75% to 90% being singletons. The sequenced material came from tumor-adjacent normal tissue. This sequence was found in a donor at least 40 years old with non-small cell lung cancer. The chain is built from TRBV2 and TRBJ1-4, with unresolved D. CDR3 protein: CASNEGIEVEKLFF. CDR3 nucleotide sequence: TGTGCCAGCAATGAAGGGATAGAGGTTGAAAAACTGTTTTTT.